The 10 T cell receptor beta chains below all came from one sample that was sequenced in a study of T cells expressing NK-cell markers. TCRdb reanalyzed the 5' RACE reads and collapses them to one entry per CDR3 protein, without DNA. In total, the table holds 400,000 or so distinct CDR3 sequences. Material: blood T cells: a sorted CD56 or NKG2C T cell subset, CD4+ or CD8+ T cells, or bulk PBMC T cells (not recorded which). Receptor source: a woman aged 45 to 65 in good health.

The chain uses TRBV5-6 and TRBJ2-5; TCRdb indicates TRBD2, and absent DNA this call remains unverified. The CDR3 covers 17 residues. Germline loops: CDR1 SGHDT, CDR2 YYEEEE. The CDR3 here is CASSGLGLAGLQETQYF. The complete variable domain, with remaining parts taken from reference TRBV5-6 and TRBJ2-5, reads DAGVTQSPTHLIKTRGQQVTLRCSPKSGHDTVSWYQQALGQGPQFIFQYYEEEERQRGNFPDRFSGHQFPNYSSELNVNALLLGDSALYLCASSGLGLAGLQETQYFGPGTRLLVL.

CDR3 sequence: CSASGTAYETQYF. J is TRBJ2-5 and V is TRBV20-1; TCRdb designates TRBD1, a call that cannot be tested without DNA. Germline V lookup: CDR1 DFQATT, CDR2 SNEGSKA (reference sequence). The CDR3 covers 13 residues.

The chain uses TRBV7-8 and TRBJ2-7. Per the germline V gene, CDR1 is SGHVS and CDR2 is FQNEAQ. The CDR3 has 14 residues. The CDR3 sequence: CASSLAGVAYEQYF.

This chain uses TRBV5-1 with TRBJ2-1; the TCRdb call, TRBD2, lacks DNA for checking. The CDR3 is 14 amino acids. The germline V gene has CDR1 SGHRS and CDR2 YFSETQ. CDR3 residues: CASSQGSGTAEQFF.

The genes are TRBV7-9 and TRBJ2-1; TCRdb returns TRBD2, unconfirmable since there is no DNA. The germline CDR1 and CDR2 sequences are SEHNR and FQNEAQ (reference sequence). This CDR3 has 15 amino acids. The CDR3 is CASSLRLAAYNEQFF. The full variable domain, its missing parts supplied by reference TRBV7-9 and TRBJ2-1, is DTGVSQNPRHKITKRGQNVTFRCDPISEHNRLYWYRQTLGQGPEFLTYFQNEAQLEKSRLLSDRFSAERPKGSFSTLEIQRTEQGDSAMYLCASSLRLAAYNEQFFGPGTRLTVL.

The V and J genes are TRBV20-1 and TRBJ1-2; the TCRdb call, TRBD1, lacks DNA for checking. The CDR3 spans 14 residues. Germline values: CDR1 DFQATT, CDR2 SNEGSKA (reference sequence). The CDR3: CSARVISGSYGYTF.

The CDR3 loop is CSARDTGTLNPKNIQYF. V gene TRBV20-1 combines with J gene TRBJ2-4; TCRdb selects TRBD1, and the lack of DNA leaves this call unchecked. Per germline, CDR1 DFQATT and CDR2 SNEGSKA (reference sequence). The CDR3 totals 17 residues.

The chain employs TRBV5-6 and TRBJ2-5; the TRBD2 assignment by TCRdb is unverifiable without DNA. Germline CDR1 and CDR2: SGHDT and YYEEEE. The CDR3 has 15 residues. CDR3 loop: CASSLAGRGQETQYF.

This chain uses TRBV7-2 with TRBJ2-7; lacking DNA, the TRBD1 call made by TCRdb goes unchecked. Germline V gene sequence: CDR1 SGHTA, CDR2 FQGNSA. The CDR3 is 12 amino acids. The CDR3 loop is CASSRQGNEQYF.

This chain links TRBV2 with TRBJ2-1; TCRdb calls TRBD1, which cannot be checked without DNA. The germline gives CDR1 SNHLY, CDR2 FYNNEI. The CDR3 covers 17 residues. The CDR3 loop reads CASSESPSMGSYNEQFF. Variable domain in full (rest from reference TRBV2 and TRBJ2-1): EPEVTQTPSHQVTQMGQEVILRCVPISNHLYFYWYRQILGQKVEFLVSFYNNEISEKSEIFDDQFSVERPDGSNFTLKIRSTKLEDSAMYFCASSESPSMGSYNEQFFGPGTRLTVL.